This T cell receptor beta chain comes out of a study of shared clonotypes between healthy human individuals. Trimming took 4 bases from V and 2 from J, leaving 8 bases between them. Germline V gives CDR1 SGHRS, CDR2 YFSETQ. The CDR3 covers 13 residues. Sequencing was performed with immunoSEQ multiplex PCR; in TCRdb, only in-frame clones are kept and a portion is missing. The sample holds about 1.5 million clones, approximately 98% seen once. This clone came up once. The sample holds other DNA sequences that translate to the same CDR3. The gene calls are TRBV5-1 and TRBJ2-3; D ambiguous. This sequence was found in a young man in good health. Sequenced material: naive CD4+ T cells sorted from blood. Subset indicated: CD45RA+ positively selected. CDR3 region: CASSLEFTDTQYF. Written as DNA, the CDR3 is TGCGCCAGCAGCCTGGAGTTCACAGATACGCAGTATTTT.